This T cell receptor (beta chain) derives from a study of T cell responses to AZD1222 COVID-19 vaccine. As for the study in general: Recipients boosted at about 4 weeks or about 12 weeks are pooled.

Details on this clone: Its antigen is as yet unknown.

Study-wide results and caveats: Regions 160-218 and 743-854 held dominance among vaccine-associated CD4 TCRs, which spanned spike. Clonal diversity was possibly underestimated; the donors were predominantly white British and more often female.

Produced via immunoSEQ multiplex PCR; TCRdb's table is partial and in-frame only. The data hold roughly 260,000 clones, with approximately 95% observed a single time. The germline V gene has CDR1 MDHEN and CDR2 SYDVKM. This CDR3 spans 18 amino acids. V dropped 1 base and J dropped 0 bases, with 16 bases sitting between them. This clonotype originated in an adult in good health. The V gene is TRBV28, the J gene TRBJ1-5; D is possibly TRBD1 (6 bases). The source was peripheral blood, collected on day 0 of AZD1222 vaccination. CDR3 sequence: CASSLSRGGIYSNQPQHF. The CDR3 DNA follows: TGTGCCAGCAGTTTATCCAGGGGCGGAATTTATAGCAATCAGCCCCAGCATTTT.